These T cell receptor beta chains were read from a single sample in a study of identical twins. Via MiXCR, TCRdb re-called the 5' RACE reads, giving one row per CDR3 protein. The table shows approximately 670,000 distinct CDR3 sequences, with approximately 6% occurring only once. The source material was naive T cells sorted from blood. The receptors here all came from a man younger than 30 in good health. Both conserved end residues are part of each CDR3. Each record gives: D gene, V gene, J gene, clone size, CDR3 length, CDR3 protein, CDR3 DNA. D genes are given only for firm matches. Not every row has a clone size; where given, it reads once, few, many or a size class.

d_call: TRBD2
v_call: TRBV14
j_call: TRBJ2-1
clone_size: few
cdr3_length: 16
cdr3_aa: CASSQDLGLADNEQFF
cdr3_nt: TGTGCCAGCAGCCAAGATTTAGGACTAGCGGACAATGAGCAGTTCTTC

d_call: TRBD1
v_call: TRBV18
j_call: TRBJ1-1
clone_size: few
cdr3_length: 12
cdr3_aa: CASDRANTEAFF
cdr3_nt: TGTGCCAGCGACAGGGCGAACACTGAAGCTTTCTTT

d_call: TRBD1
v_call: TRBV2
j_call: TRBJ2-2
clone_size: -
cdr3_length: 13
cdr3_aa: CATDRGNTGELFF
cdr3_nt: TGTGCCACCGACAGGGGCAACACCGGGGAGCTGTTTTTT

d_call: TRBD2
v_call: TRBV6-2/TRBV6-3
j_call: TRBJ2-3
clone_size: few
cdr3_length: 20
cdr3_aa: CASSYSLTSGGNVPTDTQYF
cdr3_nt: TGTGCCAGCAGTTACTCCCTTACTAGCGGGGGGAACGTCCCGACAGATACGCAGTATTTT

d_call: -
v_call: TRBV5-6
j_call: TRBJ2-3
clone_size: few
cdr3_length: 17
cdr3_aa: CASSLGWSRVSTDTQYF
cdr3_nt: TGTGCCAGCAGCTTGGGATGGTCTCGGGTTAGCACAGATACGCAGTATTTT

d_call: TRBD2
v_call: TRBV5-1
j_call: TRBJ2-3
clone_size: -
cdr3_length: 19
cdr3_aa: CASSPAPLRLAGNTDTQYF
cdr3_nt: TGCGCCAGCAGCCCCGCCCCCCTAAGACTAGCGGGAAACACAGATACGCAGTATTTT

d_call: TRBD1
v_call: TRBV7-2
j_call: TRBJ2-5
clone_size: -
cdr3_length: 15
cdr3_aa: CASSSRTGFQETQYF
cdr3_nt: TGTGCCAGCAGCTCGAGGACAGGGTTCCAAGAGACCCAGTACTTC

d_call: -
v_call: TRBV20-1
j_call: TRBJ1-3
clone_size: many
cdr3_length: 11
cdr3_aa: CSASMGNTIYF
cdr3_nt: TGCAGTGCTAGCATGGGAAACACCATATATTTT

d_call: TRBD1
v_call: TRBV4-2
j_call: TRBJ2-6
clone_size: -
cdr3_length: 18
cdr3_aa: CASGPEGQGDSGANVLTF
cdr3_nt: TGTGCCAGCGGTCCAGAAGGACAGGGGGACTCTGGGGCCAACGTCCTGACTTTC

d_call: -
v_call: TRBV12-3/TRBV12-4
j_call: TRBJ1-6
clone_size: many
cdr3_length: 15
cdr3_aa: CASSPAGVVNSPLHF
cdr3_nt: TGTGCCAGCAGTCCGGCGGGGGTCGTTAATTCACCCCTCCACTTT

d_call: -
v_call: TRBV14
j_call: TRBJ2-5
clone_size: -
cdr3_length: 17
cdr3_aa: CASSLISTAAVEETQYF
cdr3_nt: TGTGCCAGCAGCCTAATATCGACAGCGGCAGTGGAAGAGACCCAGTACTTC

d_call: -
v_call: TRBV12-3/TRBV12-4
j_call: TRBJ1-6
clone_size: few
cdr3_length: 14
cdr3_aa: CASSPDGGYSPLHF
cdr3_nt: TGTGCCAGCAGCCCGGACGGGGGGTATTCACCCCTCCACTTT

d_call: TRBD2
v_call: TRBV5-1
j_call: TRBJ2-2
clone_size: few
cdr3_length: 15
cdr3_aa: CASSDGTRDTGELFF
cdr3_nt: TGCGCCAGCAGCGACGGGACTAGGGACACCGGGGAGCTGTTTTTT

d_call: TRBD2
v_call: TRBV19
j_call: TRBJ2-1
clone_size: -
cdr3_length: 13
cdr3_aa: CASSIEAGVEQFF
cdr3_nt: TGTGCCAGTAGTATAGAGGCGGGAGTGGAGCAGTTCTTC

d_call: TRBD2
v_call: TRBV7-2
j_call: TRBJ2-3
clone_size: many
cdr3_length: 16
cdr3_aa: CASSGQTSGRADTQYF
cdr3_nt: TGTGCCAGCAGCGGTCAGACTAGCGGGAGGGCAGATACGCAGTATTTT

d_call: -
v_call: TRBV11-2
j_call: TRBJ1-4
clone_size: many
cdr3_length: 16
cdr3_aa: CASSSRTQDNNEKLFF
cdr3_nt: TGTGCCAGCAGCTCAAGAACCCAGGATAATAATGAAAAACTGTTTTTT

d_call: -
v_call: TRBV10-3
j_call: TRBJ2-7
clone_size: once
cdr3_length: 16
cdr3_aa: CAISESRTTNSYEQYF
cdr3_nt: TGTGCCATCAGTGAGTCCAGGACTACCAATTCCTACGAGCAGTACTTC

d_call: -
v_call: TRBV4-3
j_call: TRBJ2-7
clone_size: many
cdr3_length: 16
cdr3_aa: CASSQDWRERSYEQYF
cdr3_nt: TGCGCCAGCAGCCAAGATTGGCGGGAACGATCCTACGAGCAGTACTTC

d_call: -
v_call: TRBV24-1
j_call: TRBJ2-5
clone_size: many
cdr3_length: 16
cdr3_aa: CATSDFGLGPQETQYF
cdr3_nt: TGTGCCACCAGTGATTTTGGTTTAGGGCCTCAAGAGACCCAGTACTTC

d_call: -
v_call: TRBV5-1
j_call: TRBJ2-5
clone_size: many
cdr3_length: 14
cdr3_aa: CASSVLSSGETQYF
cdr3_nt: TGCGCCAGCAGCGTGTTGTCTTCTGGAGAGACCCAGTACTTC

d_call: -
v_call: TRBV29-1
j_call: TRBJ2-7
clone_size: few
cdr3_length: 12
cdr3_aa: CSVLDQANEQYF
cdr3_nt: TGCAGCGTGCTGGACCAGGCCAACGAGCAGTACTTC

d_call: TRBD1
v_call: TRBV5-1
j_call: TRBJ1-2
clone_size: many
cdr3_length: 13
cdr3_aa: CASSFGQGYGYTF
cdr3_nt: TGCGCCAGCAGCTTTGGACAGGGCTATGGCTACACCTTC

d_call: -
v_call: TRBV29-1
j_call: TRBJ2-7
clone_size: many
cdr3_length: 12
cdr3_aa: CSVEARPNEQYF
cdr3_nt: TGCAGCGTTGAAGCCCGGCCTAACGAGCAGTACTTC

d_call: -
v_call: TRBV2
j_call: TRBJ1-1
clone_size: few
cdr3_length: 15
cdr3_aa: CASSENVLVRTEAFF
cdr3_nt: TGTGCCAGCAGTGAAAACGTTTTGGTACGGACTGAAGCTTTCTTT

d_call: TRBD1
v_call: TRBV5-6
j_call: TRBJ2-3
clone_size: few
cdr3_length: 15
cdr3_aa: CASSWGQGIADTQYF
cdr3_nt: TGTGCCAGCAGCTGGGGACAGGGAATCGCAGATACGCAGTATTTT

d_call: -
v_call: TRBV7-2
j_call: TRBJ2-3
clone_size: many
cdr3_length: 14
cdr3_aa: CASSLDRGGLSLSF
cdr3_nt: TGTGCCAGCAGCTTAGATCGTGGAGGGCTCAGCCTTAGTTTT

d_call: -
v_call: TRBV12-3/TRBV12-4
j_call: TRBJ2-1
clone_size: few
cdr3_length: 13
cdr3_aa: CASRALPYNEQFF
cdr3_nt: TGTGCCAGCAGGGCGCTCCCCTACAATGAGCAGTTCTTC

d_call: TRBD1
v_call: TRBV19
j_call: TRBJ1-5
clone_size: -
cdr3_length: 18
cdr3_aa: CASSMDRGAHYSNQPQHF
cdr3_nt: TGTGCCAGTAGTATGGACAGGGGCGCCCATTATAGCAATCAGCCCCAGCATTTT

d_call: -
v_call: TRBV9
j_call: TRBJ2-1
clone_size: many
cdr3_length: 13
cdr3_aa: CASSVGGFTEQFF
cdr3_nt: TGTGCCAGCAGCGTAGGGGGGTTTACTGAGCAGTTCTTC

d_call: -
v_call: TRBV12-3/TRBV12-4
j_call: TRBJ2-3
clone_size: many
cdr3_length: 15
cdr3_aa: CASSSQITVTDTQYF
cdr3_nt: TGTGCCAGCAGCAGCCAAATAACGGTAACAGATACGCAGTATTTT

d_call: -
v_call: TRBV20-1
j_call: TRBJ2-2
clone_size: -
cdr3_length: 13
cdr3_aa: CSANLDVTGELFF
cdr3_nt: TGCAGTGCTAACTTAGACGTAACCGGGGAGCTGTTTTTT

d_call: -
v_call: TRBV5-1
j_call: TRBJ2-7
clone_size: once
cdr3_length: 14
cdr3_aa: CASSLVSDSDEQYF
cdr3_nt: TGCGCCAGCAGCTTGGTGTCGGATAGTGACGAGCAGTACTTC

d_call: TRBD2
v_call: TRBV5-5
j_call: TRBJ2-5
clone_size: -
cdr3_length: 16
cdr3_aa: CASSSDREAYQETQYF
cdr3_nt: TGTGCCAGCAGCTCTGACCGGGAGGCATACCAAGAGACCCAGTACTTC

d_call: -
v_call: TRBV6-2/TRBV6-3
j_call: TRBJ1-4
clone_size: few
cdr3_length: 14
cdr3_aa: CASSSREGKEKLFF
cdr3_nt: TGTGCCAGCAGTTCCCGGGAAGGCAAAGAAAAACTGTTTTTT

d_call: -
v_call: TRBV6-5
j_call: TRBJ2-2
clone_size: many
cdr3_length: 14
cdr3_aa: CASSLYGSTGELFF
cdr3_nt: TGTGCCAGCAGTTTATATGGGAGCACCGGGGAGCTGTTTTTT

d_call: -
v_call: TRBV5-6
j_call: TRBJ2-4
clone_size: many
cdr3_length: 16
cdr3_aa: CASSPEGGTAKNIQYF
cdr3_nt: TGTGCCAGCAGCCCGGAGGGTGGAACAGCCAAAAACATTCAGTACTTC

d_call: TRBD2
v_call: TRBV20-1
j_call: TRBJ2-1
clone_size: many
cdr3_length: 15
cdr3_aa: CSARGLAGGHTEQFF
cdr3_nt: TGCAGTGCTAGAGGGCTAGCGGGAGGGCATACTGAGCAGTTCTTC

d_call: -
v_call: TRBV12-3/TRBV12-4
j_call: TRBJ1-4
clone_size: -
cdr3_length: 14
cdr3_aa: CASRLAYGNEKLFF
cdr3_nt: TGTGCCAGCAGACTAGCGTACGGGAATGAAAAACTGTTTTTT

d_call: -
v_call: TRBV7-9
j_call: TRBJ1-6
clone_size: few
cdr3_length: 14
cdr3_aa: CASSLKGTASPLHF
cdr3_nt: TGTGCCAGCAGCTTGAAAGGGACGGCTTCACCCCTCCACTTT

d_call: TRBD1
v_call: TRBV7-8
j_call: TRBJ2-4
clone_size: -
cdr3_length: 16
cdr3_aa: CASSLGTELAKNIQYF
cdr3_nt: TGTGCCAGCAGCTTGGGGACAGAGCTAGCCAAAAACATTCAGTACTTC

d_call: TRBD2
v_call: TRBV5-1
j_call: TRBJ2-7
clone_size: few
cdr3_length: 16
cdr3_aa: CASSFVTSGNPYEQYF
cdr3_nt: TGCGCCAGCAGCTTCGTGACTAGCGGGAACCCCTACGAGCAGTACTTC

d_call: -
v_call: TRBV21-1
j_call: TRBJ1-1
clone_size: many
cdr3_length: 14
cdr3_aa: CASSTPRGNTEAFF
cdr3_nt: TGTGCCAGCAGCACTCCGAGGGGGAACACTGAAGCTTTCTTT

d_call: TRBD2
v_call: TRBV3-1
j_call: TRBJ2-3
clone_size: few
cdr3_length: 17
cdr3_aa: CASSRGLAGGRADTQYF
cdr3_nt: TGTGCCAGCAGCCGGGGACTAGCGGGAGGACGGGCAGATACGCAGTATTTT

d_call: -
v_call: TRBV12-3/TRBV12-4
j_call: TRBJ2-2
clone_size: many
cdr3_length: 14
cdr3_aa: CATDVGTDTGELFF
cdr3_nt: TGTGCCACAGACGTCGGTACGGACACCGGGGAGCTGTTTTTT

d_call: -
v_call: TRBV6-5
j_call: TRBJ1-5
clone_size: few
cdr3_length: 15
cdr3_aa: CASSYKGLYNQPQHF
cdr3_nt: TGTGCCAGCAGCTATAAGGGACTTTACAATCAGCCCCAGCATTTT

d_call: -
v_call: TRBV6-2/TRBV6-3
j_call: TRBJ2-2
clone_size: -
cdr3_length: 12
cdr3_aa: CASNGYGGELFF
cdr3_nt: TGTGCCAGCAACGGATACGGCGGGGAGCTGTTTTTT

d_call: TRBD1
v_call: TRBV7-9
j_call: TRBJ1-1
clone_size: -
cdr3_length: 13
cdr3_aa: CASSVGTADEAFF
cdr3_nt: TGTGCCAGCAGCGTCGGGACAGCCGATGAAGCTTTCTTT

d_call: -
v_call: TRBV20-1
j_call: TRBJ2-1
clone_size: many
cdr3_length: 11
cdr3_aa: CSATLGKGQFF
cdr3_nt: TGCAGTGCTACCCTGGGTAAAGGGCAGTTCTTC

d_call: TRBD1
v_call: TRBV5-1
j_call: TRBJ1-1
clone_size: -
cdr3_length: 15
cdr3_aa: CASRGGTALNTEAFF
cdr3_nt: TGCGCCAGCAGGGGTGGGACAGCACTGAACACTGAAGCTTTCTTT

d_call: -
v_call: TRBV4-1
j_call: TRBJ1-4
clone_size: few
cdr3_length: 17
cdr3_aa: CASSQDPPTATNEKLFF
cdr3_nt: TGCGCCAGCAGCCAAGACCCTCCAACTGCAACTAATGAAAAACTGTTTTTT

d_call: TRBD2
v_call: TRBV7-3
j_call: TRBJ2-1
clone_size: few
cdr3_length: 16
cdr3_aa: CASSLNTGGRNNEQFF
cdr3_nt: TGTGCCAGCAGTCTTAATACGGGAGGGAGGAACAATGAGCAGTTCTTC

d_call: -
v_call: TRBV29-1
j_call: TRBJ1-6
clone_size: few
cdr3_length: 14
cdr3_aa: CSVETAREWSPLHF
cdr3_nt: TGCAGCGTTGAGACCGCCCGGGAATGGTCACCCCTCCACTTT